This T cell receptor (beta chain) was observed in a study of beta chain features in type 1 diabetes listed by TCRdb under 2018. Background for the entire study: Mean age, gender distribution, total cell number and subset yield did not differ between patients and healthy donors. A total of about 100,000,000 sorted cells were examined across all samples, and RNA yield correlated strongly with the number of cells per subset. The study compared the TCRB repertoires of sorted circulating CD4+ T cell subsets in recently diagnosed type 1 diabetes patients with those in matched healthy donors. Regulatory and stem cell-like memory subsets were obtained from only 8 patients and roughly eight healthy donors, while naive and central memory subsets were obtained from all 30 or so donors.

Paper-wide results and their limitations: Fewer insertions and more nucleotide deletions at VDJ recombination sites were observed in patients with type 1 diabetes, implying thymic rearrangement abnormalities. A moderate but significant shortening of TCRB CDR3 length was observed in type 1 diabetes patients in all four CD4+ subsets. Shorter templates might be favored by PCR, yet because patient and control samples were amplified and corrected together, any such skew would affect both groups equally. The naive, central memory and regulatory TCRB repertoires appeared to resemble one another more closely among patients than among healthy donors. HLA sub-analyses involved small numbers of individuals, so any influence of HLA type on TCRB rearrangement remained unresolved. Because cDNA was sequenced instead of genomic DNA, highly expressing activated cells could be over-represented, though the groups showed no difference in activation or CD3 levels.

As for this clone: What this receptor recognizes is not known. No clone much larger than this one lies a single base away; base qualities are absent.

The High Capacity cDNA Reverse Transcription Kit was used to reverse transcribe all of the isolated RNA, meaning that expressed TCRB transcripts were what got sequenced. Naive, central memory and regulatory T cell samples underwent deep immunoSEQ sequencing, averaging around 3.6 million total reads per sample. After sorted cells were lysed in RLT buffer, RNA was extracted with DNase-treated RNeasy Micro or Mini kits, with the choice depending on cell number. To prevent cross-contamination, each cell subset was processed individually, whereas patient and healthy donor samples were processed jointly. Using the immunoSEQ multiplex PCR, TCRB sequences were amplified from cDNA into 87-bp fragments spanning the CDR3 region. Sequencing of the amplicons was done on the Illumina HiSeq platform. The authors processed their data as follows. Synthetic template baselines were used to correct PCR bias computationally, reads within Hamming distance 2 were collapsed, and singletons that could not be merged were discarded. Reads were aligned against IMGT so that V, D and J genes, CDR3 length and insertions or deletions at six rearrangement sites could be assigned. Clonotype counts were normalized to sorted cell number within each subset before computing true diversity and Gini coefficients with the tcR R package. Repertoire sharing was quantified using the overlap coefficient calculated on TCRB nucleotide sequences. Out-of-frame TCRB sequences from naive cells were analyzed to stand in for the pre-selection repertoire. TCRdb took over this immuneACCESS table, retaining in-frame rearrangements with V and J assigned. Such tables are incomplete; in checked studies, under half of the missing clones stem from an unresolved V gene, and the remainder is unexplained. The DNA gave D and trimming, while V, J and clone size come from that table. Here the sample has about 620,000 clones; less than 20% occur a single time. The ten largest clones take up approximately 0.087% of the sample.

A single peripheral blood draw of roughly 0.11 L on average was collected from each donor into heparinised tubes. Using a panel that included CD45RO, CCR7, CD25, CD127, CD95 and CD27, naive, central memory, regulatory and stem cell-like memory CD4+ T cells were sorted on a BD FACSAria II. All sorted populations exceeded 95% purity. PBMCs were isolated right away by Lymphoprep density gradient centrifugation and were stained directly, without culture. So that batch effects would be minimized, each experiment stained and sorted samples in pairs, pairing one healthy donor with one patient. V ends up 5 bases short and J 0 bases short, with an unmatched junction base count of 3. From cysteine to phenylalanine, the CDR3 is 15 amino acids long. Only the CDR3 portion is preserved as DNA: 45 bases, with reading frame beginning at the first base. The germline V gene encodes CDR1 SGHNT and CDR2 YENEEA.

The chain is made from TRBV11-3 and TRBJ2-7; a stretch of 11 junction bases matches TRBD2. This TCR derives from a man aged 18 to 29 in good health. The source material was naive CD4+ T cells from blood. Explained via the paper, the cell subset or site label denotes: true naive CD4+ T cells. The nucleotides are TGTGCCAGCAGCCTGGGACTAGCGGACTCCTACGAGCAGTACTTC. Its protein product is CASSLGLADSYEQYF.